A selection of T cell receptor beta chains follows, all from one sample in a study of PD-1 and CTLA-4 blockade in melanoma. Sequencing was performed with immunoSEQ multiplex PCR; in TCRdb, only in-frame clones are kept and a portion is missing. The data show around 32,000 clones, roughly nine tenths seen once. Source: CD8+ T cells from peripheral blood, taken before anti-PD-1 treatment. The origin of the receptors is a human donor with melanoma. CDR3s include the opening cysteine and the closing phenylalanine or tryptophan. Each record gives: J gene, clone size, D gene, V gene, CDR3 protein, CDR3 DNA. D genes are given only for firm matches. Part of the rows lack a size; the others show once, few, many or a class for expanded clones.

TRBJ1-1	few	-	TRBV2	CASSEAMGPNTEAFF	TGTGCCAGCAGTGAAGCAATGGGCCCGAACACTGAAGCTTTCTTT
TRBJ1-5	large	TRBD1	TRBV27	CASSLVGQGADQPQHF	TGTGCCAGCAGTTTAGTGGGACAGGGGGCGGATCAGCCCCAGCATTTT
TRBJ1-1	-	-	TRBV5-1	CASSSDGYMNTEAFF	TGCGCCAGCAGCTCCGATGGATACATGAACACTGAAGCTTTCTTT
TRBJ2-7	-	TRBD2	TRBV28	CASSTRLRGLVSYEQYF	TGTGCCAGCAGTACTCGACTCAGGGGACTAGTTTCCTACGAGCAGTACTTC
TRBJ2-7	-	-	TRBV5-1	CASSAGGSYEQYF	TGCGCCAGCAGCGCCGGCGGTTCCTACGAGCAGTACTTC
TRBJ1-5	-	-	TRBV7-2	CASSLGGDSNQPQHF	TGTGCCAGCAGCTTGGGGGGGGATAGCAATCAGCCCCAGCATTTT
TRBJ2-7	-	-	TRBV23-1	CASSQGGRNSYEQYF	TGCGCCAGCAGTCAAGGAGGGCGGAACTCCTACGAGCAGTACTTC
TRBJ2-4	-	-	TRBV7-8	CASSSLGGGVGEYF	TGTGCCAGCAGCTCCCTCGGTGGAGGAGTTGGGGAGTACTTC
TRBJ2-7	-	TRBD1	TRBV6-4	CASSDQDRFPYEQYF	TGTGCCAGCAGTGACCAGGACAGGTTCCCCTACGAGCAGTACTTC
TRBJ2-7	-	-	TRBV15	CATSTSGRPRLANEDEQYF	TGTGCCACCAGCACCTCCGGACGACCTCGCCTAGCGAACGAGGACGAGCAGTACTTC
TRBJ2-3	-	TRBD2	TRBV28	CASTPRYLAGETDTQYF	TGTGCCAGCACCCCCCGGTACTTAGCGGGAGAGACAGATACGCAGTATTTT
TRBJ2-1	-	-	TRBV7-9	CASSSEGSREQFF	TGTGCCAGCAGCTCTGAGGGGAGCAGAGAGCAGTTCTTC
TRBJ2-7	-	-	TRBV5-8	CASSFNEQYF	TGTGCCAGCAGCTTCAACGAGCAGTACTTC
TRBJ2-7	-	-	TRBV18	CASSPNYTSYEQYF	TGTGCCAGCTCACCAAACTACACTAGCTACGAGCAGTACTTC
TRBJ2-1	-	-	TRBV10-3	CAISEWVDSSYNEQFF	TGTGCCATCAGTGAGTGGGTGGATAGCTCCTACAATGAGCAGTTCTTC
TRBJ2-7	-	-	TRBV29-1	CSVVSGEPYEQYF	TGCAGCGTTGTTTCAGGGGAGCCTTACGAGCAGTACTTC